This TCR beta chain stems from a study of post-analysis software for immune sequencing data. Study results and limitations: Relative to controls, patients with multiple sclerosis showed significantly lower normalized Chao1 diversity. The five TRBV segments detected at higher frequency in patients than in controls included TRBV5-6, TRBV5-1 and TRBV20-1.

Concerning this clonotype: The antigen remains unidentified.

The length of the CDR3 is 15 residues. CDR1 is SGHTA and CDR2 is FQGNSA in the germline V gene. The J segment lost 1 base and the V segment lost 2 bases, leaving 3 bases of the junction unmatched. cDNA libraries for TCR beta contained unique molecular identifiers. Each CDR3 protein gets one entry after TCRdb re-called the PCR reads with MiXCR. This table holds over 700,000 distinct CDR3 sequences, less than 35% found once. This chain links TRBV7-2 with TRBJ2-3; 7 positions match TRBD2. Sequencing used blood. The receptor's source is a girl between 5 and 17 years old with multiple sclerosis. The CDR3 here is CASSLLRGGTDTQYF. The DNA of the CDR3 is TGTGCCAGCAGCTTACTCCGGGGGGGCACAGATACGCAGTATTTT.